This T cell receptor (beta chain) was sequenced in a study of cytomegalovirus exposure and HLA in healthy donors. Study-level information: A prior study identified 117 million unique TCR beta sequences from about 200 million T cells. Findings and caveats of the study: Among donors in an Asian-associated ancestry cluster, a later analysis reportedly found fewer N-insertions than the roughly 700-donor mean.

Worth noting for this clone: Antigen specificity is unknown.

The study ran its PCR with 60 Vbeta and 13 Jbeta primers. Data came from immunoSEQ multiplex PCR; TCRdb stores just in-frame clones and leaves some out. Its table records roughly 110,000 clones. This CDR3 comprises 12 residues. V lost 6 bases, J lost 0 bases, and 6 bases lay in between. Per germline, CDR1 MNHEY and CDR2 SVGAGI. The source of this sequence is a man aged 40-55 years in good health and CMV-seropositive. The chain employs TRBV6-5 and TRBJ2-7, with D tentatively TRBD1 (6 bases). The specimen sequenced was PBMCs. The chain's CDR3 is CASRGGSYEQYF. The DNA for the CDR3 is TGTGCCAGCAGAGGGGGCTCCTACGAGCAGTACTTC.